This T cell receptor beta chain was captured in a study of cytomegalovirus exposure and HLA in healthy donors. Study observations and caveats: Most TCR sequences were uncommon, yet certain public TCRs appeared in many donors. An analysis that came later showed most CMV-associated TCR beta chains appearing HLA-restricted. In most subjects, TCR beta sequences reportedly gave accurate predictions of HLA-A and HLA-B alleles. One later analysis reportedly identified an Asian-associated ancestry cluster that showed fewer N-insertions than the approximately 710-donor mean.

This PCR relied on a set of 60 Vbeta primers and 13 Jbeta primers. This table comes from immunoSEQ multiplex PCR, and its TCRdb copy is limited to in-frame clones, with some not included. The sample consists of about 150,000 clones, roughly 80% of them appearing once. This clone has just a few counts. Its antigen remains unidentified. Sequences were obtained from PBMCs. This TCR was recovered from a middle-aged man in good health and CMV-seropositive.

As DNA, the CDR3 is TGTGCCAGCCAAACAGGGTTTTACGAAAAACTGTTTTTT. This gives the protein CASQTGFYEKLFF. This sequence joins TRBV6-1 and TRBJ1-4; a weak D match, TRBD1 (6 bases). The germline V and J ends were trimmed by 8 bases and 8 bases, with 15 bases remaining between them. This CDR3 has 13 amino acids. Germline V gene data show CDR1 as MNHNS and CDR2 as SASEGT.